The 27 T cell receptor beta chains reported below all come from one sample, sequenced in a study of blood T cell repertoires in COVID-19. Method: immunoSEQ multiplex PCR; TCRdb's copy keeps in-frame clones and lacks some. The top ten clones hold over 20% of a sample with 87,000 or so clones, 85% to 90% of them seen once. Sequencing was performed on peripheral blood. Every receptor here comes from an elderly woman in a cohort sampled during active or convalescent COVID-19.

The gene calls are TRBV19 and TRBJ1-6; 8 positions match TRBD1. J was trimmed by 4 bases and V by 9 bases; bases with no gene match: 2. This CDR3 has 13 amino acids. Looked up from germline, CDR1 is LNHDA and CDR2 is SQIVND (reference sequence). The CDR3 DNA follows: TGTGCCAGCCGACAGGGGTATAATTCACCCCTCCACTTT. Translated, it gives CASRQGYNSPLHF.

This clone was seen only once. The V gene is TRBV6-5, the J gene TRBJ2-2; no firm D call. CDR1 and CDR2 (germline): MNHEY, SVGAGI. V was clipped by 10 bases and J by 6 bases, with 9 bases between them. The CDR3 has 11 amino acids. In DNA, the CDR3 is TGTGCCACCGGGTGGGCCGGGGAGCTGTTTTTT. It specifies CATGWAGELFF.

This sequence joins TRBV10-1 and TRBJ1-3; D perhaps matches TRBD1 (5 bases). Deletions cut 0 bases from V and 0 bases from J, with 12 bases between. The CDR3 loop spans 17 amino acids. Germline loops: CDR1 WNHNN, CDR2 SYGVQD (reference sequence). The CDR3 sequence is CASSESTKGRSGNTIYF. In DNA form, the CDR3 reads TGCGCCAGCAGTGAGTCGACCAAGGGGCGCTCTGGAAACACCATATATTTT.

This clone was counted once. The gene calls are TRBV9 and TRBJ2-7; 9 positions agree with TRBD2. The germline V gene has CDR1 SGDLS and CDR2 YYNGEE. V lost 4 bases and J lost 3; bases outside the gene matches: 5. CDR3 size: 14 residues. The CDR3 DNA follows: TGTGCCAGCAGCATACGGACTAGCGTCTACGAGCAGTACGTC. Its translation: CASSIRTSVYEQYV.

The chain couples TRBV7-3 to TRBJ2-1, with 9 positions matching TRBD2. Per germline, CDR1 SGHTA and CDR2 FQGTGA. J lost 6 bases, V lost 5 bases, and 5 bases had no gene match. The CDR3 is 14 amino acids. CDR3 loop: CASSRGLAPNEQFF. DNA of the CDR3: TGTGCCAGCAGCAGAGGACTAGCGCCCAATGAGCAGTTCTTC. The complete variable domain, with remaining parts taken from reference TRBV7-3 and TRBJ2-1, reads GAGVSQTPSNKVTEKGKYVELRCDPISGHTALYWYRQSLGQGPEFLIYFQGTGAADDSGLPNDRFFAVRPEGSVSTLKIQRTERGDSAVYLCASSRGLAPNEQFFGPGTRLTVL.

The chain has TRBV12-3 or TRBV12-4 and TRBJ1-2; 7 bases fit TRBD1. The CDR3 is 13 amino acids. V shed 7 bases and J 8 bases; nucleotides not matched to a gene: 10. The CDR3 DNA follows: TGTGCCAGCACGAATGAGGGGGCGTTGGGCTACACCTTC. Its translation is CASTNEGALGYTF.

The chain carries TRBV19 and TRBJ2-5; maybe TRBD2 (6 bases). The V gene lost 2 bases and the J gene lost 5 bases, with 6 bases spanning the gap. This CDR3 has 12 amino acids. Germline-derived CDR1 and CDR2 are LNHDA and SQIVND (reference sequence). The CDR3 reads CASSISGETQYF. The DNA for the CDR3 is TGTGCCAGTAGTATAAGCGGGGAGACCCAGTACTTC.

The gene calls are TRBV6-5 and TRBJ2-3; TRBD2 aligns across 8 bases. After removal of 6 bases from V and 9 bases from J, the junction contained 8 bases not matched to a gene. Germline V lookup: CDR1 MNHEY, CDR2 SVGAGI. The CDR3 extends over 13 amino acids. The DNA for the CDR3 is TGTGCCAGCAGGGAGACTAGCGCCCAGACGCAGTATTTT. Protein sequence: CASRETSAQTQYF.

The CDR3 coding sequence is TGTGCCATCAGTGAGGTCAGGGTCGAAAAACTGTTTTTT. It translates to CAISEVRVEKLFF. The chain links TRBV10-3 to TRBJ1-4, with a possible D match to TRBD1 (5 bases). The CDR3 is 13 residues long. Trimming took off 2 bases at V and 8 bases at J, with 9 bases between the two ends. In germline, CDR1 is ENHRY, CDR2 SYGVKD.

This chain joins TRBV12-5 and TRBJ1-1, with 8 bases aligning to TRBD1. The CDR3 consists of 18 residues. V was pared by 3 bases and J by 0 bases, with 12 bases of the junction left unmatched. Germline V gives CDR1 LGHNT, CDR2 FRNRAP. CDR3 amino acids: CASGLPPGTGSMNTEAFF. The CDR3 DNA reads as TGTGCTAGTGGTTTACCTCCCGGGACAGGATCAATGAACACTGAAGCTTTCTTT.

Here the CDR3 reads CASSEASIQYF. The DNA for the CDR3 is TGTGCCAGCAGTGAGGCAAGCATTCAGTACTTC. The V gene is TRBV6-1, the J gene TRBJ2-4; D gene ambiguous. This CDR3 spans 11 amino acids. The germline V and J ends were trimmed by 3 bases and 9 bases, with 6 bases remaining between them. Looked up from germline, CDR1 is MNHNS and CDR2 is SASEGT.

This clone appeared a single time. V usage is TRBV18 and J usage is TRBJ2-3; TRBD2 is a possible D gene (6 bases). Germline CDR1 is KGHSH and CDR2 is LQKENI. The CDR3 totals 13 residues. V shed 0 bases and J shed 8 bases, with 9 bases lying between them. The CDR3 sequence: CASSPPGGITQYF. For the CDR3, the DNA is TGTGCCAGCTCACCACCGGGCGGGATTACGCAGTATTTT. Full variable domain (rest looked up from reference TRBV18 and TRBJ2-3): NAGVMQNPRHLVRRRGQEARLRCSPMKGHSHVYWYRQLPEEGLKFMVYLQKENIIDESGMPKERFSAEFPKEGPSILRIQQVVRGDSAAYFCASSPPGGITQYFGPGTRLTVL.

This chain joins TRBV24-1 and TRBJ2-3; TRBD2 matches 7 bases. The CDR3 spans 18 residues. The germline CDR1 and CDR2 sequences are KGHDR and SFDVKD. Trimming took 3 bases from V and 2 from J; bases not matched to a gene: 13. The CDR3 region has the DNA TGTGCCACCAGTGATCCCTCCCCTGGGAGGGAGTCCACAGATACGCAGTATTTT. This sequence encodes CATSDPSPGRESTDTQYF.

The chain recombines TRBV30 with TRBJ2-2; D is perhaps TRBD1 (5 bases). CDR3 length: 13 residues. Germline CDR1 reads GTSNPN; CDR2 reads SVGIG (reference sequence). Trimming left V 3 bases short and J 5 bases short, with 10 bases between. The CDR3 nucleotides are TGTGCCTGGAGCAGACAGAATACCGGGGAGCTGTTTTTT. Its protein is CAWSRQNTGELFF.

The V call is TRBV19, the J call TRBJ1-4; 7 positions agree with TRBD1. The germline V gene encodes CDR1 LNHDA and CDR2 SQIVND (reference sequence). V gave up 4 bases and J gave up 5 bases; unmatched junction bases: 4. The CDR3 extends over 14 amino acids. This chain's CDR3 is CASSRTGPNEKLFF. DNA of the CDR3: TGTGCCAGTAGTAGGACAGGTCCGAATGAAAAACTGTTTTTT.

This clone was recorded only once. J is TRBJ1-3 and V is TRBV10-3; 7 bases are a match to TRBD1. V shed 4 bases, J shed 0 bases, and the junction held 6 bases outside the gene matches. The germline V gene encodes CDR1 ENHRY and CDR2 SYGVKD. The CDR3 has 16 amino acids. For the CDR3, the DNA is TGTGCCATCAGTGGTTTCCGGGACAGCTCTGGAAACACCATATATTTT. This codes for CAISGFRDSSGNTIYF.

The chain recombines TRBV2 with TRBJ2-1; TRBD2 is a possible D gene (7 bases). V lost 6 bases and J lost 7, with 22 bases in between. The germline gives CDR1 SNHLY, CDR2 FYNNEI. The CDR3 spans 16 residues. CDR3 sequence: CASRVRGAGASNEQFF. DNA for the CDR3: TGTGCCAGCAGGGTTAGAGGGGCGGGGGCTTCTAATGAGCAGTTCTTC.

The chain recombines TRBV5-1 with TRBJ2-3, with 13 bases that match TRBD2. Germline V gene sequence: CDR1 SGHRS, CDR2 YFSETQ. The CDR3 covers 19 residues. V lost 3 bases to trimming and J lost 2 bases; unmatched junction nucleotides: 12. CDR3 in DNA: TGCGCCAGCAGCTGGGGACTAGCGGGAAACCACCGCACCACAGATACGCAGTATTTT. This codes for CASSWGLAGNHRTTDTQYF. Together with reference TRBV5-1 and TRBJ2-3, the CDR3 gives the full variable domain: KAGVTQTPRYLIKTRGQQVTLSCSPISGHRSVSWYQQTPGQGLQFLFEYFSETQRNKGNFPGRFSGRQFSNSRSEMNVSTLELGDSALYLCASSWGLAGNHRTTDTQYFGPGTRLTVL.

This chain joins TRBV11-3 and TRBJ1-6; a possible D gene is TRBD1 (6 bases). The CDR3 consists of 15 residues. CDR1 and CDR2 from the germline V gene are SGHNT and YENEEA. The CDR3 coding sequence is TGTGCTTCCGGCCCCAACAGGGATTATAATTCACCCCTCCACTTT. Protein sequence: CASGPNRDYNSPLHF.

This clone was recorded a few times. This chain's CDR3 is CASSFGAIGYTF. The CDR3 DNA reads as TGTGCCAGCAGTTTTGGGGCGATCGGCTACACCTTC. The chain joins TRBV28 to TRBJ1-2; the D gene is possibly TRBD1 (5 bases). The V and J ends lost 3 bases and 8 bases respectively, with 10 bases between them. This CDR3 comprises 12 residues. Per the germline V gene, CDR1 is MDHEN and CDR2 is SYDVKM.

For this clone: No DNA is shown, since the ends of the CDR3 on it are uncertain; the CDR3 is the one TCRdb lists. This chain uses TRBV5-1 with TRBJ2-1; the D call in the table, TRBD2, was not verified against the DNA. From germline, CDR1 is SGHRS and CDR2 YFSETQ. A total of 13 residues make up the CDR3, ends included. This CDR3 reads CASTSGLATEQFF.

The V call is TRBV7-3, the J call TRBJ2-1; 7 bases agree with TRBD2. This CDR3 region has 16 residues. The V gene end was trimmed by 2 bases and the J gene end by 9 bases; junction bases not matched to a gene: 13. Germline values: CDR1 SGHTA, CDR2 FQGTGA. The CDR3, as DNA: TGTGCCAGCAGCTTATATTGGGGGAGGGGTACCGGTGAGCAGTTCTTC. Its translation: CASSLYWGRGTGEQFF. The whole variable domain, filled in from reference TRBV7-3 and TRBJ2-1, reads GAGVSQTPSNKVTEKGKYVELRCDPISGHTALYWYRQSLGQGPEFLIYFQGTGAADDSGLPNDRFFAVRPEGSVSTLKIQRTERGDSAVYLCASSLYWGRGTGEQFFGPGTRLTVL.

This chain links TRBV10-1 with TRBJ2-1; 7 bases are a match to TRBD1. This CDR3 is built from 15 residues. J was trimmed by 2 bases and V by 8 bases; bases with no gene match: 9. Germline loops: CDR1 WNHNN, CDR2 SYGVQD (reference sequence). CDR3 in amino acids: CASSRSGTAYNEQFF. The DNA for the CDR3 is TGCGCCAGCTCACGGTCAGGGACAGCCTACAATGAGCAGTTCTTC.

The V gene is TRBV3-1 (or the pseudogene TRBV3-2), the J gene TRBJ1-1, with D uncertain. V lost 2 bases and J 1 base, leaving 14 bases between the germline ends. Germline CDR1 reads LGHDT; CDR2 reads YNNKEL (reference sequence). The CDR3 is 16 amino acids. The CDR3 DNA follows: TGTGCCAGCAGCCAAAGAGGCCGGGGTTCGAACACTGAAGCTTTCTTT. This sequence encodes CASSQRGRGSNTEAFF.

This clone occurred a few times. V usage is TRBV24-1 and J usage is TRBJ1-5; D gene unclear. The germline V gene encodes CDR1 KGHDR and CDR2 SFDVKD. The CDR3 is 12 amino acids. Trimming stripped 3 bases from V and 7 bases from J, with 6 bases between. CDR3 coding DNA: TGTGCCACCAGTGATGCAAGCCAGCCCCAGCATTTT. Its protein is CATSDASQPQHF.

A single count supports this clone. This rearrangement joins TRBV7-3 to TRBJ1-2, with a weak D call TRBD1 (6 bases). Trimming removed 0 bases from V and 8 bases from J, with 19 bases in between. The CDR3 has 16 residues. Germline V gene sequence: CDR1 SGHTA, CDR2 FQGTGA. The CDR3 DNA follows: TGTGCCAGCAGCTTAACGTCCGCGACAGGACTGGCGGGCTACACCTTC. This sequence encodes CASSLTSATGLAGYTF.

The chain combines TRBV19 with TRBJ1-5; a weak D match, TRBD1 (6 bases). Germline V gives CDR1 LNHDA, CDR2 SQIVND (reference sequence). With 5 bases removed from V and 1 base from J, the gap between germline ends came to 12 bases. The CDR3 has 15 residues. This CDR3 is CASSATGISNQPQHF. DNA for the CDR3: TGTGCCAGTAGTGCCACAGGGATAAGCAATCAGCCCCAGCATTTT.